This is a list of T cell receptor beta chains from one sample in a study of T cells in localized non-small cell lung cancer. Measured with immunoSEQ multiplex PCR; TCRdb has only the in-frame clones, and not every one. The table has about 59,000 clones, approximately 87% seen once. Sequencing used peripheral blood, obtained before any cancer treatment. The receptors were gathered from a woman aged 40 to 75 with stage I lung adenocarcinoma. The CDR3 runs from the conserved cysteine through the conserved F or W. A D gene is named only where the DNA matches it firmly. Expanded clones get a size class; other rows say once, few or many, or leave the size out.

D: TRBD1; J: TRBJ1-2; size: few; V: TRBV10-1; CDR3: CASSPTGEHYGYTF; DNA: TGCGCCAGCAGTCCGACAGGGGAGCACTATGGCTACACCTTC
D: TRBD2; J: TRBJ2-1; size: .; V: TRBV5-1; CDR3: CASINLSGADNEQFF; DNA: TGCGCCAGCATAAATTTAAGCGGGGCGGACAATGAGCAGTTCTTC
D: TRBD2; J: TRBJ2-7; size: .; V: TRBV6-1; CDR3: CASSEASSGNYEQYF; DNA: TGTGCCAGCAGTGAAGCTTCTAGCGGGAACTACGAGCAGTACTTC
D: .; J: TRBJ1-3; size: .; V: TRBV5-1; CDR3: CASSLDVLVGSGNTIYF; DNA: TGCGCCAGCAGCTTGGACGTGTTGGTAGGGTCCGGAAACACCATATATTTT
D: TRBD2; J: TRBJ2-1; size: .; V: TRBV28; CDR3: CASSETGGSQDEQFF; DNA: TGTGCCAGCAGCGAAACCGGCGGGAGTCAAGATGAGCAGTTCTTC
D: .; J: TRBJ2-1; size: few; V: TRBV20-1; CDR3: CSARPESEQFF; DNA: TGCAGTGCCCGCCCGGAAAGTGAGCAGTTCTTC
D: .; J: TRBJ2-7; size: .; V: TRBV9; CDR3: CASSAKSTDYEQYF; DNA: TGTGCCAGCAGCGCCAAATCAACTGATTACGAGCAGTACTTC
D: .; J: TRBJ2-1; size: once; V: TRBV9; CDR3: CASSWTGSPNEQFF; DNA: TGTGCCAGCAGCTGGACCGGAAGTCCCAATGAGCAGTTCTTC
D: TRBD1; J: TRBJ2-1; size: .; V: TRBV27; CDR3: CASRGTGATYNEQFF; DNA: TGTGCCAGCAGAGGGACAGGGGCGACCTACAATGAGCAGTTCTTC
D: TRBD1; J: TRBJ1-2; size: .; V: TRBV2; CDR3: CASSYGQATYGYTF; DNA: TGTGCCAGCAGCTACGGACAGGCAACCTATGGCTACACCTTC
D: .; J: TRBJ2-7; size: .; V: TRBV5-4; CDR3: CASSFWDRRSYEQYF; DNA: TGTGCCAGCAGCTTCTGGGACCGCCGCTCCTACGAGCAGTACTTC
D: .; J: TRBJ1-1; size: .; V: TRBV4-2; CDR3: CASSQGGGKTEAFF; DNA: TGTGCCAGCAGCCAAGGGGGGGGTAAGACTGAAGCTTTCTTT
D: TRBD2; J: TRBJ2-1; size: .; V: TRBV29-1; CDR3: CSVAFGLAGGTDEQFF; DNA: TGCAGCGTTGCATTTGGACTAGCGGGAGGGACGGATGAGCAGTTCTTC
D: .; J: TRBJ2-6; size: .; V: TRBV6-5; CDR3: CASSYKGDSGANVLTF; DNA: TGTGCCAGCAGTTACAAGGGAGACTCTGGGGCCAACGTCCTGACTTTC
D: .; J: TRBJ1-1; size: .; V: TRBV6-6; CDR3: CASSYSKQATGAEAFF; DNA: TGTGCCAGCAGTTACTCGAAACAGGCGACGGGGGCTGAAGCTTTCTTT
D: TRBD1; J: TRBJ2-1; size: once; V: TRBV5-1; CDR3: CASSEGQGAYNEQFF; DNA: TGCGCCAGCAGCGAGGGACAGGGAGCCTACAATGAGCAGTTCTTC
D: TRBD1; J: TRBJ2-7; size: few; V: TRBV6-5; CDR3: CASRRPGQAPYEQYF; DNA: TGTGCCAGCAGAAGACCGGGACAGGCCCCCTACGAGCAGTACTTC
D: TRBD1; J: TRBJ1-5; size: .; V: TRBV19; CDR3: CASSIQGAQPQHF; DNA: TGTGCCAGTAGTATACAGGGGGCTCAGCCCCAGCATTTT
D: TRBD1; J: TRBJ2-3; size: .; V: TRBV9; CDR3: CASSVNKGQITDTQYF; DNA: TGTGCCAGCAGCGTAAATAAGGGACAGATAACAGATACGCAGTATTTT
D: .; J: TRBJ1-1; size: .; V: TRBV15; CDR3: CATSRDRTEAFF; DNA: TGTGCCACCAGCAGAGATCGGACTGAAGCTTTCTTT
D: .; J: TRBJ1-6; size: .; V: TRBV5-6; CDR3: CASSLRVSYNSPLHF; DNA: TGTGCCAGCAGCTTGCGGGTCTCCTATAATTCACCCCTCCACTTT
D: .; J: TRBJ2-5; size: .; V: TRBV7-2; CDR3: CASSLAGRETQYF; DNA: TGTGCCAGCAGCTTAGCGGGAAGAGAGACCCAGTACTTC
D: .; J: TRBJ1-2; size: once; V: TRBV9; CDR3: CASSPREDTGYTF; DNA: TGTGCCAGCAGCCCGAGGGAGGATACTGGCTACACCTTC
D: .; J: TRBJ2-5; size: once; V: TRBV5-6; CDR3: CASSAPGVRETQYF; DNA: TGTGCCAGCAGCGCCCCGGGAGTGAGGGAGACCCAGTACTTC
D: TRBD1; J: TRBJ1-2; size: .; V: TRBV19; CDR3: CASSRTGGAYGYTF; DNA: TGTGCCAGTAGCCGAACAGGGGGCGCTTATGGCTACACCTTC
D: .; J: TRBJ2-5; size: .; V: TRBV9; CDR3: CASSAVGAVQETQYF; DNA: TGTGCCAGCAGCGCCGTCGGGGCGGTCCAAGAGACCCAGTACTTC
D: .; J: TRBJ1-5; size: .; V: TRBV27; CDR3: CASSLSLSQPQHF; DNA: TGTGCCAGCAGTTTATCCCTGTCTCAGCCCCAGCATTTT
D: .; J: TRBJ1-3; size: .; V: TRBV7-2; CDR3: CASSLAPPAGGNTIYF; DNA: TGTGCCAGCAGCTTAGCTCCCCCGGCGGGTGGAAACACCATATATTTT
D: .; J: TRBJ1-1; size: .; V: TRBV5-1; CDR3: CASSPLRGTEAFF; DNA: TGCGCCAGCAGCCCTTTGAGGGGCACTGAAGCTTTCTTT
D: TRBD2; J: TRBJ2-3; size: .; V: TRBV28; CDR3: CASSSHGTSGSADTQYF; DNA: TGTGCCAGCAGTTCCCATGGGACTAGCGGGAGTGCAGATACGCAGTATTTT
D: TRBD1; J: TRBJ1-4; size: few; V: TRBV30; CDR3: CAWDRGDEKLFF; DNA: TGTGCCTGGGACAGGGGCGATGAAAAACTGTTTTTT
D: .; J: TRBJ1-1; size: .; V: TRBV13; CDR3: CASSLIGVIRNTEAFF; DNA: TGTGCCAGCAGCTTAATAGGGGTCATACGGAACACTGAAGCTTTCTTT
D: .; J: TRBJ1-2; size: .; V: TRBV4-2; CDR3: CASSPPEPGQEGYTF; DNA: TGTGCCAGCAGCCCCCCTGAACCGGGGCAGGAAGGCTACACCTTC
D: .; J: TRBJ2-7; size: .; V: TRBV18; CDR3: CASSPNNRDDEQYF; DNA: TGTGCCAGCTCACCAAACAACAGGGACGACGAGCAGTACTTC
D: .; J: TRBJ2-1; size: .; V: TRBV9; CDR3: CASSVGPYNEQFF; DNA: TGTGCCAGCAGCGTAGGACCCTACAATGAGCAGTTCTTC